This entry lists 13 T cell receptor beta chains sequenced from one sample in a study of PD-1 blockade in classical Hodgkin lymphoma. The repertoire was sequenced with immunoSEQ multiplex PCR; TCRdb's copy has only in-frame clones and lacks some. The sample includes over 50,000 clones, 81% of them seen just once. In every patient, relapse followed autologous stem cell transplantation, while exposure to brentuximab vedotin differed. Sequenced here: peripheral blood mononuclear cells (PBMCs), sampled at baseline. These receptors all come from a human donor with classical Hodgkin lymphoma.

This chain connects TRBV11-2 to TRBJ2-7; D is ambiguous. Germline V gene lookup returns CDR1 SGHAT and CDR2 FQNNGV. The CDR3 is 14 residues long. V gave up 5 bases and J gave up 0 bases, with 11 bases separating them. This chain's CDR3 is CASSRVLDSYEQYF. In nucleotides, the CDR3 is TGTGCCAGCAGCCGGGTGTTGGACTCCTACGAGCAGTACTTC.

Points on this clone: In the same sample, other DNA sequences code for this CDR3. V is TRBV19 and J is TRBJ2-7; TRBD2 agrees at 9 bases. Looked up from germline, CDR1 is LNHDA and CDR2 is SQIVND (reference sequence). The length of the CDR3 is 14 residues. V lost 6 bases and J lost 3; bases outside the gene matches: 6. The CDR3 sequence: CASSIRAGGYEQYF. The CDR3 nucleotides are TGTGCCAGTAGCATTCGAGCGGGGGGCTACGAGCAGTACTTC.

The rearrangement uses TRBV7-9 and TRBJ1-2, with D perhaps TRBD1 (6 bases). CDR1 and CDR2 from the germline V gene are SEHNR and FQNEAQ (reference sequence). CDR3 length equals 14 residues. Between the trimmed V and J ends, which lost 2 bases and 3 bases, there was a span of 10 bases. For the CDR3, the DNA is TGTGCCAGCAGCTTATGGGGGCTCCACTATGGCTACACCTTC. This gives the protein CASSLWGLHYGYTF.

A note on this clone: Additional DNA sequences in this sample encode the identical CDR3. CDR3 protein: CASSVGVGSNTEAFF. The CDR3 nucleotides read TGTGCCAGCAGCGTAGGGGTTGGTTCAAACACTGAAGCTTTCTTT. The V gene is TRBV9, the J gene TRBJ1-1; D gene uncertain. This CDR3 spans 15 amino acids. V was shortened by 0 bases and J by 2 bases, with 11 bases between the two germline ends. The germline V gene has CDR1 SGDLS and CDR2 YYNGEE.

The rearrangement joins TRBV5-1 to TRBJ2-6; D unclear. The V end lost 0 bases, the J end lost 3 bases, and 4 bases lay between the germline ends. CDR3 length: 14 residues. Germline V gene sequence: CDR1 SGHRS, CDR2 YFSETQ. The CDR3 sequence: CASSLVGGANVLTF. The CDR3 nucleotides read TGCGCCAGCAGCTTGGTTGGTGGGGCCAACGTCCTGACTTTC.

V gene TRBV5-1 combines with J gene TRBJ1-4; D is uncertain. Between the trimmed V and J ends, which lost 2 bases and 0 bases, there was a span of 20 bases. CDR3 length: 19 amino acids. CDR1 SGHRS and CDR2 YFSETQ come from the germline V gene. In DNA form, the CDR3 reads TGCGCCAGCAGCTTTTGGCCCCCGGGCAGCCTTGCAACTAATGAAAAACTGTTTTTT. Translation gives CASSFWPPGSLATNEKLFF.

V is TRBV19 and J is TRBJ1-2; TRBD1 matches at 12 bases. CDR3 length: 16 residues. Trimming at V came to 5 bases and at J to 3 bases, leaving 7 bases not matched to a gene. From germline, CDR1 is LNHDA and CDR2 SQIVND (reference sequence). The CDR3 coding sequence is TGTGCCAGTAGTGCGACCGGGACAGGGGGCCACTATGGCTACACCTTC. Protein: CASSATGTGGHYGYTF.

V is TRBV4-1 and J is TRBJ2-2; D ambiguous. In germline, CDR1 is MGHRA, CDR2 YSYEKL. CDR3 length equals 14 residues. The V end was cut by 7 bases, the J end by 2 bases, with 11 bases between. The CDR3 nucleotides are TGCGCCAGCACCCGGGCAGCCAACACCGGGGAGCTGTTTTTT. It yields the protein CASTRAANTGELFF.

The chain uses TRBV9 and TRBJ2-2; D is undetermined. This CDR3 has 14 residues. Germline lookup yields CDR1 SGDLS and CDR2 YYNGEE. Trimming stripped 1 base from V and 4 bases from J, with 8 bases between. The CDR3 here is CASSVRSSTGELFF. In DNA, the CDR3 is TGTGCCAGCAGCGTAAGGAGTTCCACCGGGGAGCTGTTTTTT.

The chain recombines TRBV5-1 with TRBJ1-1, with 7 bases matching TRBD1. The CDR3 spans 14 residues. V trimming: 4 bases; J trimming: 2 bases; junction bases outside the gene matches: 5. The germline V gene has CDR1 SGHRS and CDR2 YFSETQ. CDR3 DNA sequence: TGCGCCAGCAGCGGTTGGACAGGAAACACTGAAGCTTTCTTT. It specifies CASSGWTGNTEAFF.

With respect to this clone: The sample has other DNA sequences that encode this CDR3 too. V usage is TRBV30 and J usage is TRBJ1-1; D uncertain. The CDR3 is made up of 13 amino acids. Per the germline V gene, CDR1 is GTSNPN and CDR2 is SVGIG (reference sequence). V shed 0 bases and J shed 1 base, with 6 bases lying between them. The chain's CDR3 is CAWSVLGNTEAFF. CDR3 coding DNA: TGTGCCTGGAGTGTACTGGGGAACACTGAAGCTTTCTTT.

This clone was recorded once. This chain joins TRBV18 and TRBJ2-3; D call uncertain. The CDR3 runs 13 residues. Trimming left V 2 bases short and J 4 bases short, with 7 bases between. Looked up from germline, CDR1 is KGHSH and CDR2 is LQKENI. The CDR3 coding sequence is TGTGCCAGCTCACCAGCACCCCCAGATACGCAGTATTTT. Translating it yields CASSPAPPDTQYF.

The V and J genes are TRBV14 and TRBJ2-5; TRBD1 might be the D (6 bases). Per germline, CDR1 SGHDN and CDR2 FVKESK. This CDR3 has 16 residues. V shed 1 base and J shed 5 bases, with 17 bases lying between them. The DNA for the CDR3 is TGTGCCAGCAGCCAAGTCTCAGGGGCGCATGGGGAGACCCAGTACTTC. It translates to CASSQVSGAHGETQYF.